This entry lists 21 T cell receptor beta chains sequenced from one sample in a study of cytomegalovirus exposure and HLA in healthy donors. 60 Vbeta and 13 Jbeta primers were used in PCR. Sequencing was performed with immunoSEQ multiplex PCR; in TCRdb, only in-frame clones are kept and a portion is missing. The repertoire holds roughly 100,000 clones, with around 84% as singletons. Sequencing used PBMCs. These TCRs come from a man aged 25 to 45 in good health and CMV-seronegative.

The chain is built from TRBV6-1 and TRBJ2-7, with 8 bases lining up with TRBD1. The CDR3 loop spans 15 amino acids. V gave up 0 bases and J gave up 3 bases; unmatched junction bases: 4. Per germline, CDR1 MNHNS and CDR2 SASEGT. The CDR3 loop is CASSEALGTGYEQYF. Written as DNA, the CDR3 is TGTGCCAGCAGTGAAGCGCTCGGGACAGGCTACGAGCAGTACTTC.

The chain links TRBV29-1 to TRBJ2-7; the D gene is possibly TRBD1 (6 bases). CDR1 and CDR2 from the germline V gene are SQVTM and ANQGSEA. This CDR3 has 15 residues. Trimming took 3 bases from V and 0 from J, leaving 15 bases between them. The CDR3 here is CSVDPTGLGSYEQYF. The CDR3 DNA follows: TGCAGCGTTGATCCGACAGGCTTGGGCTCCTACGAGCAGTACTTC.

This clone was detected only once. The chain employs TRBV6-1 and TRBJ1-5; tentative D call: TRBD1 (6 bases). The germline CDR1 and CDR2 sequences are MNHNS and SASEGT. V was clipped by 6 bases and J by 2 bases, with 11 bases between them. The CDR3 sequence is 14 residues long. CDR3 sequence: CASRKGGGNQPQHF. The CDR3 DNA is TGTGCCAGCAGGAAGGGGGGGGGCAATCAGCCCCAGCATTTT.

The chain uses TRBV6-5 and TRBJ1-1; TRBD1 matches 10 bases. CDR1 MNHEY and CDR2 SVGAGI come from the germline V gene. The V and J ends lost 3 bases and 4 bases, in that order; junction bases with no gene match: 8. The CDR3 consists of 16 residues. The CDR3 sequence: CASSYEGTGVFTEAFF. CDR3 DNA sequence: TGTGCCAGCAGTTATGAGGGGACAGGGGTTTTCACTGAAGCTTTCTTT.

The chain links TRBV5-4 to TRBJ2-2; TRBD1 is a possible D gene (6 bases). V was pared by 5 bases and J by 2 bases, with 13 bases between. The CDR3 consists of 15 residues. The germline V gene encodes CDR1 SGHNT and CDR2 YYREEE (reference sequence). The CDR3 loop reads CASSKGTLNTGELFF. As DNA, the CDR3 is TGTGCCAGCAGTAAAGGGACACTTAACACCGGGGAGCTGTTTTTT. The full variable domain, with the rest looked up from reference TRBV5-4 and TRBJ2-2, is ETGVTQSPTHLIKTRGQQVTLRCSSQSGHNTVSWYQQALGQGPQFIFQYYREEENGRGNFPPRFSGLQFPNYSSELNVNALELDDSALYLCASSKGTLNTGELFFGEGSRLTVL.

This rearrangement joins TRBV28 to TRBJ2-5; TRBD2 matches at 7 bases. Per germline, CDR1 MDHEN and CDR2 SYDVKM. The CDR3 is 14 amino acids. V was pared by 7 bases and J by 4 bases, with 9 bases of the junction left unmatched. The CDR3 nucleotides are TGTGCCAGCACCTTGGGAGGGGTCCGAGAGACCCAGTACTTC. Translating gives CASTLGGVRETQYF.

V and J are TRBV28 and TRBJ2-7; 9 nucleotides match TRBD2. The CDR3 sequence is 15 residues long. V lost 1 base to trimming and J lost 0 bases; unmatched junction nucleotides: 1. Germline V gene data show CDR1 as MDHEN and CDR2 as SYDVKM. This CDR3 reads CASSLFSGGSYEQYF. CDR3 coding DNA: TGTGCCAGCAGTTTATTTAGCGGGGGCTCCTACGAGCAGTACTTC.

The table lists this clone with a count of one. V gene TRBV2 combines with J gene TRBJ2-3; TRBD2 might be the D (5 bases). This CDR3 is built from 15 residues. Trimming took 3 bases from V and 1 from J, leaving 11 bases between them. Germline CDR1 reads SNHLY; CDR2 reads FYNNEI. CDR3 sequence reads: CASSDFKGGTDTQYF. The CDR3 DNA follows: TGTGCCAGCAGTGATTTTAAGGGAGGCACAGATACGCAGTATTTT.

This sequence joins TRBV15 and TRBJ1-2; a possible D gene is TRBD1 (6 bases). The CDR3 covers 13 residues. Per germline, CDR1 LNHNV and CDR2 YYDKDF (reference sequence). The germline V and J ends were trimmed by 4 bases and 0 bases, with 6 bases remaining between them. CDR3 sequence (DNA): TGTGCCACCAGCACAGGGGCTAACTATGGCTACACCTTC. Its protein product is CATSTGANYGYTF.

The rearrangement uses TRBV5-6 and TRBJ2-5, with a tentative D call TRBD2 (5 bases). The V end was cut by 2 bases, the J end by 5 bases, with 10 bases between. The CDR3 spans 13 residues. Germline CDR1 SGHDT, CDR2 YYEEEE. Here the CDR3 reads CASSFYERETQYF. CDR3 bases: TGTGCCAGCAGCTTTTATGAGCGGGAGACCCAGTACTTC.

The chain carries TRBV7-2 and TRBJ1-4, with D perhaps TRBD1 (6 bases). The ends were cut back, 5 bases at V and 7 bases at J, with 17 bases in the middle. From germline, CDR1 is SGHTA and CDR2 FQGNSA. The CDR3 covers 15 residues. The CDR3 DNA is TGTGCCAGCAGCAGCGACAGGTACGCCGGTGAAAAACTGTTTTTT. This translates into CASSSDRYAGEKLFF.

V and J are TRBV23-1 and TRBJ2-4; no firm D call. TRBV23-1 is sorted into the ORF group, with uncertain function. This CDR3 contains 15 residues. Trimming cost V 0 bases and J 0 bases, with 6 bases left between them. CDR3 amino acids: CASSQSWLAKNIQYF. In nucleotides, the CDR3 is TGCGCCAGCAGTCAATCGTGGCTAGCCAAAAACATTCAGTACTTC.

This clone was detected only once. The rearrangement links TRBV29-1 to TRBJ1-1; D gene uncertain. V was shortened by 3 bases and J by 6 bases, with 14 bases between the two germline ends. The CDR3 covers 13 residues. The germline CDR1 and CDR2 sequences are SQVTM and ANQGSEA. CDR3 protein: CSVDEAVGSEAFF. CDR3 coding DNA: TGCAGCGTTGATGAGGCAGTCGGCTCTGAAGCTTTCTTT.

The rearrangement joins TRBV7-2 to TRBJ2-1; a weak D match, TRBD1 (6 bases). The germline V and J ends were trimmed by 0 bases and 6 bases, with 6 bases remaining between them. CDR1 is SGHTA and CDR2 is FQGNSA in the germline V gene. The CDR3 runs 13 residues. The CDR3: CASSLARGNEQFF. Here the CDR3 DNA reads TGTGCCAGCAGCTTAGCCAGGGGCAATGAGCAGTTCTTC.

This clone was seen once. V and J are TRBV7-2 and TRBJ2-7; 15 bases line up with TRBD2. Germline values: CDR1 SGHTA, CDR2 FQGNSA. Unmatched junction bases numbered 5, after V lost 5 bases and J lost 6 bases. This CDR3 contains 15 residues. CDR3 bases: TGTGCCAGCAGCACTCGGACTAGCGGGGGGGCCGAGCAGTACTTC. Protein: CASSTRTSGGAEQYF.

This chain links TRBV4-3 with TRBJ2-4; 12 bases match TRBD2. The germline gives CDR1 LGHNA, CDR2 YSLEER. This CDR3 region has 16 residues. V gave up 0 bases and J gave up 7 bases; unmatched junction bases: 4. DNA for the CDR3: TGCGCCAGCAGCCAAGATCCAGGACTAGCGGGGAACATTCAGTACTTC. As protein: CASSQDPGLAGNIQYF.

The J gene is TRBJ2-7, the V gene TRBV11-2; D may be TRBD1 (6 bases). The germline V gene encodes CDR1 SGHAT and CDR2 FQNNGV. The V end was cut by 4 bases, the J end by 3 bases, with 10 bases between. The CDR3 is made up of 13 amino acids. The CDR3 loop is CASSSHRDYEQYF. The CDR3 coding sequence is TGTGCCAGCAGCTCGCACAGGGACTACGAGCAGTACTTC.

The chain is built from TRBV6-5 and TRBJ1-1; 9 nucleotides agree with TRBD1. Germline V gene data show CDR1 as MNHEY and CDR2 as SVGAGI. CDR3 length: 13 amino acids. The ends lost 6 bases at V and 9 bases at J; junction bases unmatched: 8. The CDR3 DNA reads TGTGCCAGCAGCTACCCTACAGGGGGCCAAGCTTTCTTT. Translating it yields CASSYPTGGQAFF.

The chain combines TRBV9 with TRBJ2-5; D is uncertain. V lost 0 bases, J lost 5 bases, and 11 bases lay in between. The germline V gene has CDR1 SGDLS and CDR2 YYNGEE. CDR3 length equals 14 residues. The CDR3 DNA reads TGTGCCAGCAGCGTAGATCTCCTCGGGGAGACCCAGTACTTC. Residues: CASSVDLLGETQYF.

This clone was detected once. The gene calls are TRBV30 and TRBJ1-3, with 9 nucleotides matching TRBD1. Germline V gene sequence: CDR1 GTSNPN, CDR2 SVGIG (reference sequence). The CDR3 has 20 residues. V shed 4 bases, J shed 1 base, and the junction held 20 bases outside the gene matches. The CDR3 sequence: CAWNGLRDREMRVSGNTIYF. CDR3 coding DNA: TGTGCCTGGAACGGCCTTCGGGACAGGGAAATGAGGGTGTCTGGAAACACCATATATTTT. The variable domain in full, completed from reference TRBV30 and TRBJ1-3, reads SQTIHQWPATLVQPVGSPLSLECTVEGTSNPNLYWYRQAAGRGLQLLFYSVGIGQISSEVPQNLSASRPQDRQFILSSKKLLLSDSGFYLCAWNGLRDREMRVSGNTIYFGEGSWLTVV.

The chain has TRBV7-6 and TRBJ2-1; a weak D match, TRBD1 (6 bases). Trimming removed 5 bases at V and 6 bases at J, with 14 bases between. This CDR3 has 14 amino acids. Germline lookup yields CDR1 SGHVS and CDR2 FNYEAQ. DNA for the CDR3: TGTGCCAGCAGCCACAGGGACCTGAGCAATGAGCAGTTCTTC. The encoded protein is CASSHRDLSNEQFF.